This T cell receptor beta chain was sequenced for a study of a mutant IDH1 vaccine in newly diagnosed glioma. Study overall: Patients received vaccination from 4-6 weeks after radiotherapy alone, or with temozolomide cycles. Averaging approximately 40 years of age, treated patients were about 62% male and roughly 40% female.

Sequenced by immunoSEQ multiplex PCR; TCRdb stores in-frame clones only, minus some. The sample includes some 60,000 clones, just under 90% of them seen just once. V lost 0 bases, J lost 8 bases, and 3 bases stayed unmatched. The CDR3 is 14 residues long. The germline CDR1 and CDR2 sequences are PRHDT and FYEKMQ (reference sequence). About this clone: Antigen unknown.

The time point was: week 5, during vaccination. Vaccination used 300 ug of mutant IDH1 20-mer peptide per dose, with topical imiquimod. The TCR was taken from a woman aged 40 to 49 with glioma. The chain is built from TRBV13 and TRBJ1-4, with 7 bases identical to TRBD1. This sample comprised PBMCs, obtained from a glioma patient whose treatment included an IDH1 peptide vaccine. The CDR3 nucleotides are TGTGCCAGCAGCTTAGGAGACAGGGCGGAAAAACTGTTTTTT. Its translation: CASSLGDRAEKLFF.